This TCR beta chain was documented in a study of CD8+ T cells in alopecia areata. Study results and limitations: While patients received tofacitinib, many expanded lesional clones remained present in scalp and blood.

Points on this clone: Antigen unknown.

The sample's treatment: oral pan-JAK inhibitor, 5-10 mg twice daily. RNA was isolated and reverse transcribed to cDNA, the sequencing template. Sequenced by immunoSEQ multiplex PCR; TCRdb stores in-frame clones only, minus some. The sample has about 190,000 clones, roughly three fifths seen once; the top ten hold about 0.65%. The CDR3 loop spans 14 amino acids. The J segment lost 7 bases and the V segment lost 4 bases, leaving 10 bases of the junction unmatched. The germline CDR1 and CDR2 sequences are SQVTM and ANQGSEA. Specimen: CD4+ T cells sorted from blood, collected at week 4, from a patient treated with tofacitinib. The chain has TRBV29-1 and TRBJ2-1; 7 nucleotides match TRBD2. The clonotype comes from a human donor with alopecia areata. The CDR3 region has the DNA TGCAGCGTTGGTAGGGCGGGAGATCGTAATGAGCAGTTCTTC. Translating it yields CSVGRAGDRNEQFF.